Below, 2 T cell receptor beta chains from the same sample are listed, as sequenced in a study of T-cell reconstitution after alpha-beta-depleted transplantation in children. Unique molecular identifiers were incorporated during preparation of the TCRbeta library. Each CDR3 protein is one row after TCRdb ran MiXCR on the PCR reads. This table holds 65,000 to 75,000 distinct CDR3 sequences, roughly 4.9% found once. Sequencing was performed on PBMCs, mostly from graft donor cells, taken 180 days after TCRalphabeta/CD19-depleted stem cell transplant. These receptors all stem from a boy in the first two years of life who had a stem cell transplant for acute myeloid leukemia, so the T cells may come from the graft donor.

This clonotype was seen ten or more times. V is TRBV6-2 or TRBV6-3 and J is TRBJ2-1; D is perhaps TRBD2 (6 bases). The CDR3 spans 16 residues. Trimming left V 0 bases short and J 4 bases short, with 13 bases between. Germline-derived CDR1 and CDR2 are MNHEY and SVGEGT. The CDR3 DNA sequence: TGTGCCAGCAGTTACTCTTTATTAGGAGGGTACAATGAGCAGTTCTTC. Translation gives CASSYSLLGGYNEQFF.

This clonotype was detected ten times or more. The CDR3 sequence is CASAISGKGGYTF. The CDR3, as DNA: TGTGCCAGCGCAATCTCAGGGAAGGGGGGCTACACCTTC. This chain joins TRBV6-5 and TRBJ1-2; weak D call: TRBD1 (5 bases). Germline V lookup: CDR1 MNHEY, CDR2 SVGAGI. The V and J ends lost 8 bases and 8 bases respectively, with 18 bases between them. The CDR3 totals 13 residues.